Listed below are T cell receptor beta chains from one sample, sequenced in a study of blood T cell repertoires in COVID-19. Profiled with immunoSEQ multiplex PCR; TCRdb holds only in-frame clones, not every one. Of a few hundred thousand clones listed, over 75% are singletons. The source material was peripheral blood. The origin of the receptors is a human donor with COVID-19, enrolled during active disease. The donor label of this sample is uncertain. CDR3s include the opening cysteine and the closing phenylalanine or tryptophan. A D gene is named only where the DNA matches it firmly. The size entry is marked missing in some rows and otherwise reads once, few, many or a size class.

v_call,j_call,d_call,clone_size,cdr3_aa,cdr3_nt
TRBV5-4,TRBJ2-1,TRBD1,-,CASSSRGQGLGNEQFF,TGTGCCAGCAGCTCAAGGGGACAGGGGTTAGGCAATGAGCAGTTCTTC
TRBV5-1,TRBJ2-3,-,-,CASSLTTPAGDTQYF,TGCGCCAGCAGCTTGACGACCCCTGCGGGAGATACGCAGTATTTT
TRBV4-2,TRBJ1-4,TRBD1,-,CASSQGTGEDYEKLFF,TGTGCCAGCAGCCAAGGGACAGGGGAGGACTATGAAAAACTGTTTTTT
TRBV3-1/TRBV3-2,TRBJ1-4,-,-,CASSQDAGPTNEKLFF,TGTGCCAGCAGCCAAGATGCGGGGCCAACTAATGAAAAACTGTTTTTT
TRBV5-6,TRBJ1-2,-,-,CASSLGVPGDYGYTF,TGTGCCAGCAGCTTGGGGGTTCCAGGGGACTATGGCTACACCTTC
TRBV10-3,TRBJ2-5,TRBD2,once,CAIRSSGQETQYF,TGTGCCATCAGATCTAGCGGTCAAGAGACCCAGTACTTC
TRBV11-2,TRBJ2-2,-,once,CASSLDRWSGELFF,TGTGCCAGCAGCTTAGATAGATGGTCCGGGGAGCTGTTTTTT
TRBV2,TRBJ2-7,-,-,CASSDDSSKQYF,TGTGCCAGCAGCGACGACAGTTCTAAGCAGTACTTC
TRBV4-3,TRBJ1-2,-,-,CASSQDLGGQINYGYTF,TGCGCCAGCAGCCAAGATCTGGGAGGACAAATAAACTATGGCTACACCTTC
TRBV19,TRBJ1-2,TRBD1,-,CASSQGDYGYTF,TGTGCCAGTTCACAGGGGGACTATGGCTACACCTTC
TRBV5-1,TRBJ2-1,-,-,CASSKTSTAPDNEQFF,TGCGCCAGCAGCAAGACTAGTACGGCCCCGGACAATGAGCAGTTCTTC
TRBV5-4,TRBJ2-7,TRBD2,-,CASTLTSGISSYEQYF,TGTGCCAGCACCCTGACTAGCGGGATAAGCTCCTACGAGCAGTACTTC
TRBV11-2,TRBJ2-7,-,-,CASSRRRGYEQYF,TGTGCCAGCAGCCGCCGGAGAGGTTACGAGCAGTACTTC
TRBV19,TRBJ1-1,-,-,CASSSQRNTEAFF,TGTGCCAGTAGTAGTCAGCGGAACACTGAAGCTTTCTTT
TRBV30,TRBJ1-2,-,-,CAWSPLQGWGYTF,TGTGCCTGGAGTCCCTTACAGGGCTGGGGCTACACCTTC
TRBV11-1,TRBJ1-5,-,once,CASSLGGGQPQHF,TGTGCCAGCAGCTTAGGGGGGGGTCAGCCCCAGCATTTT
TRBV4-3,TRBJ2-2,-,-,CASSQDQNTGELFF,TGCGCCAGCAGCCAAGATCAGAACACCGGGGAGCTGTTTTTT
TRBV11-2,TRBJ1-1,TRBD1,once,CASSRTGDGEAFF,TGTGCCAGCAGCCGGACAGGGGATGGTGAAGCTTTCTTT
TRBV7-2,TRBJ2-7,TRBD1,-,CASSLGTGIYEQYF,TGTGCCAGCAGTCTTGGGACAGGGATCTACGAGCAGTACTTC
TRBV28,TRBJ1-5,TRBD1,-,CASTILTGQNSNQPQHF,TGTGCCAGCACCATCCTGACAGGGCAAAACAGCAATCAGCCCCAGCATTTT
TRBV27,TRBJ1-4,TRBD1,-,CASSPRDRGHEKLFF,TGTGCCAGCAGTCCCCGGGACAGGGGGCATGAAAAACTGTTTTTT
TRBV4-1,TRBJ1-2,-,-,CASSPLAGPFAGYTF,TGCGCCAGCAGCCCTCTGGCAGGTCCCTTCGCTGGCTACACCTTC
TRBV7-3,TRBJ2-1,TRBD1,-,CASSLKRTGGNEQFF,TGTGCCAGCAGCTTAAAGCGGACAGGGGGCAATGAGCAGTTCTTC
TRBV15,TRBJ1-5,TRBD1,-,CATSRDLRQGVQPQHF,TGTGCCACCAGCAGAGATTTAAGACAGGGAGTCCAGCCCCAGCATTTT
TRBV28,TRBJ1-1,-,-,CASSLINLSVAFF,TGTGCCAGCAGTTTGATTAATCTCTCGGTCGCTTTCTTT
TRBV18,TRBJ2-7,TRBD2,-,CASSPTAGGPHEQYF,TGTGCCAGCTCACCAACAGCGGGAGGGCCCCACGAGCAGTACTTC
TRBV2,TRBJ1-1,TRBD1,few,CASRRGPTNTEAFF,TGTGCCAGTCGAAGGGGGCCGACGAACACTGAAGCTTTCTTT
TRBV7-2,TRBJ2-4,TRBD1,-,CASSLVGVDRGKNIQYF,TGTGCCAGCAGCTTAGTCGGCGTAGACAGGGGAAAAAACATTCAGTACTTC
TRBV2,TRBJ1-5,TRBD1,few,CASSSSGTGSNQPQHF,TGTGCCAGCAGCTCATCGGGGACAGGGAGCAATCAGCCCCAGCATTTT
TRBV12-3/TRBV12-4,TRBJ1-5,-,-,CASSPGRDQPQHF,TGTGCCAGCAGTCCGGGTCGGGATCAGCCCCAGCATTTT
TRBV5-1,TRBJ1-5,-,once,CASSLNGQSNQPQHF,TGCGCCAGCAGCTTGAATGGGCAGAGCAATCAGCCCCAGCATTTT
TRBV28,TRBJ2-7,TRBD1,-,CASTRFRDRFYEQYF,TGTGCCAGCACCCGATTCCGGGACAGGTTCTACGAGCAGTACTTC
TRBV3-1/TRBV3-2,TRBJ2-7,-,-,CASSPGRTMYEQYF,TGTGCCAGCAGCCCCGGTCGCACTATGTACGAGCAGTACTTC
TRBV27,TRBJ1-5,TRBD1,once,CASSLDRGLSQPQHF,TGTGCCAGCAGTTTGGACAGGGGTTTAAGTCAGCCCCAGCATTTT
TRBV25-1,TRBJ2-1,TRBD2,-,CASNLRASGDNEQFF,TGTGCCAGCAACTTGAGGGCTAGCGGAGACAATGAGCAGTTCTTC
TRBV5-8,TRBJ1-6,-,-,CASSLERGYNSPLHF,TGTGCCAGCAGCTTGGAGCGGGGGTATAATTCACCCCTCCACTTT
TRBV9,TRBJ1-2,-,-,CASSVDQGTLYGYTF,TGTGCCAGCAGCGTAGATCAGGGCACTCTCTATGGCTACACCTTC
TRBV19,TRBJ2-7,TRBD1,-,CASSIGGTGVSYEQYF,TGTGCCAGTAGTATAGGCGGGACAGGGGTGAGCTACGAGCAGTACTTC
TRBV6-6,TRBJ2-2,TRBD2,-,CASRGSGRYTGELFF,TGTGCCAGCCGCGGGTCCGGGAGGTACACCGGGGAGCTGTTTTTT
TRBV28,TRBJ1-5,-,-,CASSLPVVQPQHF,TGTGCCAGCAGTTTGCCGGTGGTTCAGCCCCAGCATTTT
TRBV28,TRBJ1-2,TRBD1,once,CASRDRGRRGYTF,TGTGCCAGCAGAGACAGGGGGCGACGGGGCTACACCTTC
TRBV5-8,TRBJ2-2,-,-,CASSWGLLTGELFF,TGTGCCAGCAGCTGGGGACTGCTCACCGGGGAGCTGTTTTTT
TRBV7-9,TRBJ1-6,-,-,CASSYPRGDSPLHF,TGTGCCAGCAGCTACCCCCGCGGGGATTCACCCCTCCACTTT
TRBV28,TRBJ2-2,-,once,CASRNYRDTGELFF,TGTGCCAGCAGAAACTACAGGGACACCGGGGAGCTGTTTTTT
TRBV14,TRBJ1-6,TRBD1,-,CASSGPRQGYSPLHF,TGTGCCAGCAGCGGCCCCCGACAGGGTTATTCACCCCTCCACTTT
TRBV9,TRBJ1-1,-,few,CASSEAGGTEAFF,TGTGCCAGCAGCGAAGCGGGGGGGACTGAAGCTTTCTTT
TRBV6-5,TRBJ2-7,-,-,CASSFFQGGNEQYF,TGTGCCAGCAGTTTCTTCCAGGGAGGTAACGAGCAGTACTTC
TRBV7-3,TRBJ2-1,TRBD2,-,CASSPQGLAGATRGNEQFF,TGTGCCAGCAGCCCCCAGGGACTAGCGGGAGCTACCCGCGGTAATGAGCAGTTCTTC
TRBV5-4,TRBJ2-5,TRBD1,-,CASSVDRGPETQYF,TGTGCCAGCAGCGTGGACAGGGGGCCTGAGACCCAGTACTTC
TRBV10-1,TRBJ2-2,TRBD2,-,CASSDGKRGASGELFF,TGCGCCAGCAGTGATGGGAAGCGGGGGGCGTCCGGGGAGCTGTTTTTT
TRBV7-9,TRBJ2-2,TRBD1,once,CASSLGTGATGELFF,TGTGCCAGCAGCTTAGGGACAGGGGCGACCGGGGAGCTGTTTTTT
TRBV19,TRBJ1-1,-,-,CASSSPKFFRVNTEAFF,TGTGCCAGTAGCAGTCCGAAATTTTTCAGGGTTAACACTGAAGCTTTCTTT
TRBV5-1,TRBJ1-1,-,-,CASSRDPQGRDTEAFF,TGCGCCAGCAGCAGGGATCCACAGGGTCGGGACACTGAAGCTTTCTTT